This T cell receptor beta chain was captured in a study of cytomegalovirus exposure and HLA in healthy donors. Trimming cost V 3 bases and J 6 bases; bases outside gene matches: 4. The CDR3 runs to 15 residues. Germline values: CDR1 SGHDT, CDR2 YYEEEE. This clone appeared a single time. Vbeta (60) and Jbeta (13) primers were used in the PCR. Sequencing was performed with immunoSEQ multiplex PCR; in TCRdb, only in-frame clones are kept and a portion is missing. Of 62,000 or so clones listed, roughly 86% are singletons. The material sequenced was PBMCs. This clonotype was obtained from a man aged 18-30 years in good health and CMV-seronegative. This rearrangement joins TRBV5-6 to TRBJ1-6; 9 bases match TRBD1. This CDR3 is CASSWDRELNSPLHF. In DNA form, the CDR3 reads TGTGCCAGCAGCTGGGACAGGGAGCTTAATTCACCCCTCCACTTT. Together with reference TRBV5-6 and TRBJ1-6, the CDR3 gives the full variable domain: DAGVTQSPTHLIKTRGQQVTLRCSPKSGHDTVSWYQQALGQGPQFIFQYYEEEERQRGNFPDRFSGHQFPNYSSELNVNALLLGDSALYLCASSWDRELNSPLHFGNGTRLTVT.